These 21 T cell receptor beta chains were sequenced from one sample in a study of T-cell memory formation after mild COVID-19. TCRdb reprocessed the 5' RACE reads via MiXCR and lists one record per CDR3 protein. This table holds around 190,000 distinct CDR3 sequences, about a fifth found once. Sequencing input: PBMCs or a T cell subset sorted from them (not recorded which). The receptors stem from a man in his late teens or twenties who had mild COVID-19 (a few samples of this study predate the infection). Cell type and time point are not known.

The rearrangement links TRBV6-5 to TRBJ1-5; D may be TRBD1 (6 bases). Germline CDR1 reads MNHEY; CDR2 reads SVGAGI. The CDR3 runs 15 residues. The V end lost 7 bases, the J end lost 2 bases, and 15 bases lay between the germline ends. Written as DNA, the CDR3 is TGTGCCAGCACGGGGGGCAGTACCCGCAATCAGCCCCAGCATTTT. This codes for CASTGGSTRNQPQHF.

The chain is built from TRBV9 and TRBJ1-5; TRBD1 might be the D (6 bases). This CDR3 has 15 residues. The germline gives CDR1 SGDLS, CDR2 YYNGEE. V was trimmed by 4 bases and J by 5 bases, leaving 16 bases between them. The CDR3: CASSSGWGRDQPQHF. The CDR3 region has the DNA TGTGCCAGCAGCTCCGGTTGGGGGCGGGATCAGCCCCAGCATTTT.

V and J are TRBV4-1 and TRBJ1-5, with D possibly TRBD1 on 6 matching bases. Germline lookup yields CDR1 MGHRA and CDR2 YSYEKL. The CDR3 runs 16 residues. V gave up 3 bases and J gave up 2 bases, with 14 bases separating them. The CDR3 DNA follows: TGCGCCAGCAGCCAGGGCTCTAGGGGGGGCAATCAGCCCCAGCATTTT. Its protein is CASSQGSRGGNQPQHF.

The CDR3 DNA is TGTGCCAGCAGCACGACGGGGGGCGCCCCTAGGAAACTGTTTTTT. Amino acid sequence: CASSTTGGAPRKLFF. This chain connects TRBV4-2 to TRBJ1-4, with D possibly being TRBD1 (6 bases). Germline values: CDR1 LGHNA, CDR2 YNFKEQ. Trimming left V 5 bases short and J 11 bases short, with 21 bases between. This CDR3 comprises 15 residues.

This rearrangement joins TRBV7-2 to TRBJ2-3; D remains unclear. Germline lookup yields CDR1 SGHTA and CDR2 FQGNSA. V lost 2 bases and J 0 bases, leaving 6 bases between the germline ends. CDR3 length: 14 amino acids. CDR3 amino acids: CASSLFGSTDTQYF. CDR3 coding DNA: TGTGCCAGCAGCTTATTTGGAAGCACAGATACGCAGTATTTT.

In its sample, this clonotype was seen a few times. This sequence joins TRBV29-1 and TRBJ2-5; 12 nucleotides line up with TRBD2. This CDR3 has 14 amino acids. J lost 1 base, V lost 6 bases, and 3 bases had no gene match. Germline lookup yields CDR1 SQVTM and CDR2 ANQGSEA. The CDR3 DNA reads as TGCAGCGTACCGGGACTAGCGGGCCAAGAGACCCAGTACTTC. This sequence encodes CSVPGLAGQETQYF.

This chain joins TRBV12-3 or TRBV12-4 and TRBJ1-2, with TRBD1 identical over 12 bases. The length of the CDR3 is 16 residues. Germline trimming cut 5 bases from V and 8 bases from J; bases unmatched to any gene: 12. CDR3 sequence: CASSGSGTGGLRGYTF. CDR3 nucleotides: TGTGCCAGCAGTGGATCCGGGACAGGGGGCCTTCGGGGCTACACCTTC.

This clonotype was seen at least ten times. The V call is TRBV7-6, the J call TRBJ2-2; D remains ambiguous. Germline V gene lookup returns CDR1 SGHVS and CDR2 FNYEAQ. This CDR3 spans 12 amino acids. The V end was cut by 5 bases, the J end by 7 bases, with 8 bases between. Here the CDR3 DNA reads TGTGCCAGCAGCCCGCAGGTCGGGGAGCTGTTTTTT. Protein sequence: CASSPQVGELFF.

This clonotype has at least ten counts. The rearrangement uses TRBV5-1 and TRBJ2-5; tentatively, D is TRBD2 (6 bases). The CDR3 runs 15 residues. The germline gives CDR1 SGHRS, CDR2 YFSETQ. Trimming took off 0 bases at V and 5 bases at J, with 14 bases between the two ends. This chain's CDR3 is CASSLVPGGVETQYF. Here the CDR3 DNA reads TGCGCCAGCAGCTTGGTTCCCGGGGGAGTGGAGACCCAGTACTTC.

Ten or more counts support this clonotype. In DNA form, the CDR3 reads TGCAGCGTTAGGGCCAGGGGGGAATACAATGAGCAGTTCTTC. It codes for CSVRARGEYNEQFF. The chain joins TRBV29-1 to TRBJ2-1; a possible D gene is TRBD1 (7 bases). The CDR3 is 14 amino acids. CDR1 is SQVTM and CDR2 is ANQGSEA in the germline V gene. Trimming left V 5 bases short and J 4 bases short, with 15 bases between.

This chain links TRBV20-1 with TRBJ2-5; TRBD2 matches at 9 bases. Germline assignment: CDR1 DFQATT and CDR2 SNEGSKA (reference sequence). There are 15 residues in the CDR3. V was pared by 6 bases and J by 1 base, with 9 bases of the junction left unmatched. The DNA for the CDR3 is TGCAGTGCCCGAGGGAGCGGGGGGTCCCAAGAGACCCAGTACTTC. Amino acids: CSARGSGGSQETQYF.

As to this clonotype: A single base separates this from a much larger clone, so it may be a read error. DNA for the CDR3: TGTGCCAGCAGTTTATTAAAGAACACTGAAGCTTTCTTT. This sequence encodes CASSLLKNTEAFF. The chain joins TRBV28 to TRBJ1-1; D is unclear. The CDR3 extends over 13 amino acids. The V end lost 1 base, the J end lost 1 base, and 4 bases lay between the germline ends. The germline V gene encodes CDR1 MDHEN and CDR2 SYDVKM.

In regard to this clonotype: One end of the junction fails to match germline, which may point to a read error. This rearrangement joins TRBV12-3 or TRBV12-4 to TRBJ2-5; 9 bases are shared with TRBD2. The CDR3 is 15 amino acids. The chain's CDR3 is CDSSLASGAGETQYF. CDR3 DNA sequence: TGTGACAGCAGTTTAGCTAGCGGGGCAGGAGAGACCCAGTACTTC.

This clonotype was observed a handful of times. The chain employs TRBV28 and TRBJ2-1; D ambiguous. Germline V lookup: CDR1 MDHEN, CDR2 SYDVKM. The CDR3 spans 13 residues. V was pared by 5 bases and J by 7 bases, with 12 bases between. The chain's CDR3 is CASSPAALNEQFF. The DNA for the CDR3 is TGTGCCAGCAGTCCGGCTGCACTGAATGAGCAGTTCTTC. The complete variable domain, with remaining parts taken from reference TRBV28 and TRBJ2-1, reads DVKVTQSSRYLVKRTGEKVFLECVQDMDHENMFWYRQDPGLGLRLIYFSYDVKMKEKGDIPEGYSVSREKKERFSLILESASTNQTSMYLCASSPAALNEQFFGPGTRLTVL.

For this clonotype: The limits of the CDR3 on the DNA are not certain, so only TCRdb's listed CDR3 is given. The chain recombines TRBV6-2 or TRBV6-3 with TRBJ2-1; TRBD1, the D gene given by the table, was not confirmed from the DNA. Germline values: CDR1 MNHEY, CDR2 SVGEGT. The CDR3 has 16 amino acids, counting both end residues. CDR3 amino acids: CASSILGRGDLNEQFF.

The V gene is TRBV9, the J gene TRBJ2-2; D uncertain. Trimming left V 0 bases short and J 4 bases short, with 4 bases between. Germline CDR1 reads SGDLS; CDR2 reads YYNGEE. This CDR3 spans 13 amino acids. CDR3 residues: CASSVVTTGELFF. CDR3 DNA sequence: TGTGCCAGCAGCGTAGTGACCACCGGGGAGCTGTTTTTT.

This clonotype has only a few counts. The chain links TRBV7-9 to TRBJ2-7; TRBD1 might be the D (6 bases). The CDR3 has 12 residues. CDR1 and CDR2 from the germline V gene are SEHNR and FQNEAQ (reference sequence). Trimming shortened V by 3 bases and J by 12 bases, and 15 bases separated the two germline ends. In DNA form, the CDR3 reads TGTGCCAGCAGCTTCGGACAGACCCGATGGTACTTC. Protein sequence: CASSFGQTRWYF.

This clonotype came up a few times. The chain uses TRBV7-2 and TRBJ2-5; D may be TRBD1 (6 bases). Trimming shortened V by 5 bases and J by 5 bases, and 15 bases separated the two germline ends. This CDR3 has 14 amino acids. Germline V gene lookup returns CDR1 SGHTA and CDR2 FQGNSA. The CDR3 spells CASSPQGGWETQYF. The CDR3, as DNA: TGTGCCAGCAGCCCGCAAGGGGGTTGGGAGACCCAGTACTTC.

In this sample, this clonotype turned up a few times. The chain carries TRBV5-1 and TRBJ2-2; D may be TRBD1 (6 bases). CDR3 length: 16 amino acids. Germline CDR1 SGHRS, CDR2 YFSETQ. Trimming pared 3 bases from V and 0 bases from J, leaving 12 bases between. This CDR3 reads CASSSADSANTGELFF. The CDR3 coding sequence is TGCGCCAGCAGCTCAGCGGACAGCGCGAACACCGGGGAGCTGTTTTTT.

A single count supports this clonotype. The V and J genes are TRBV12-3 or TRBV12-4 and TRBJ2-1; D perhaps matches TRBD2 (5 bases). The CDR3 extends over 15 amino acids. The ends were cut back, 4 bases at V and 4 bases at J, with 14 bases in the middle. In DNA form, the CDR3 reads TGTGCCAGCAGTTCTAATTCTGGGAGATACAATGAGCAGTTCTTC. Its protein is CASSSNSGRYNEQFF.

This clonotype was detected only a few times. The CDR3 loop reads CASSFGPYEQYF. CDR3 bases: TGTGCCAGCAGCTTTGGTCCCTACGAGCAGTACTTC. This rearrangement joins TRBV5-4 to TRBJ2-7; D is undetermined. The germline V gene encodes CDR1 SGHNT and CDR2 YYREEE (reference sequence). V lost 2 bases and J lost 2, with 5 bases in between. The CDR3 length is 12 residues. The variable domain in full, with the rest retrieved from reference TRBV5-4 and TRBJ2-7, is ETGVTQSPTHLIKTRGQQVTLRCSSQSGHNTVSWYQQALGQGPQFIFQYYREEENGRGNFPPRFSGLQFPNYSSELNVNALELDDSALYLCASSFGPYEQYFGPGTRLTVT.